This record covers a single T cell receptor (beta chain). The CDR3 consists of 13 residues. The junction had 3 bases not matched to a gene; V was cut back by 5 bases and J by 4 bases. Germline CDR1 is MNHNY and CDR2 is SVGAGI (reference sequence). In the authors' workflow: Nucleated cell counts were estimated from reference gene primer amplification. Libraries were prepared by immunoSEQ multiplex PCR; TCRdb keeps only in-frame clonotypes and omits some of them. That table is the source of V, J and clone size, and D and trimming were worked out from the DNA. The sample lists more than 60,000 clones, 80% seen once, with just under 6% in the top ten. This specimen belongs to a study of blood T cell repertoires in COVID-19. Study summary: Samples of COVID-19 (acute and convalescent) were obtained from the United States, Italy and Spain. PBMCs, B-cell-depleted T cells, or T cells were the source of the cDNA or gDNA that made up the material.

This TCR derives from a man in his sixties with active or convalescent COVID-19. Sequencing input: peripheral blood. This chain uses TRBV6-6 with TRBJ2-7; 9 bases are shared with TRBD1. In DNA form, the CDR3 reads TGTGCCAGCAGTCGGGACAGGGCATACGAGCAGTACTTC. It translates to CASSRDRAYEQYF.